The clone carrying this T cell receptor (beta chain) appeared many times. This CDR3 spans 14 amino acids. The V gene's germline CDR1 is LNHNV and CDR2 YYDKDF (reference sequence). V gave up 5 bases and J gave up 6 bases, with 15 bases separating them. Unique molecular identifiers were used to barcode this TCRbeta library. In TCRdb, the PCR reads were re-called with MiXCR into one record per CDR3 protein. The sample consists of some 240,000 distinct CDR3 sequences, approximately 9.7% of them appearing once. The data were taken from a study of T-cell reconstitution after alpha-beta-depleted transplantation in children.

This clonotype originated in a human donor who donated a stem cell graft to a child with SCID. Sequencing was performed on PBMCs from the stem cell graft donor, taken from the stem cell graft. The rearrangement joins TRBV15 to TRBJ2-3; D might be TRBD2 (5 bases). CDR3 amino acids: CATSDKSGGDTQYF. DNA for the CDR3: TGTGCCACCAGCGACAAGAGCGGTGGGGATACGCAGTATTTT.